What follows is one T cell receptor (beta chain) and its context. This receptor's antigen is unknown. No base quality values were provided; no much bigger clone lies one nucleotide off. In the germline V gene (reference sequence), CDR1 corresponds to SGHNT and CDR2 to YYREEE. The CDR3 numbers 18 residues from cysteine through phenylalanine. Left in the record is the CDR3 DNA by itself, 54 bases read in frame from the first base. Trimming removed 0 bases from V and 3 bases from J, leaving 22 bases between the germline ends. The protocol used for the library was the immunoSEQ multiplex PCR assay. The original methods were these. A statistical classification framework was built for diagnosing cytomegalovirus status from the catalog of TCR beta chain sequences. TCRdb carries this immuneACCESS record with in-frame sequences only. Its versions omit some clonotypes, under half of them owing to an unresolved V gene in the studies checked, with the rest unexplained. The V and J calls and clone size are taken from that table; D and trimming were inferred from the DNA. The sample contains roughly 170,000 clones, 80% to 85% of them found a single time. The ten largest clonotypes hold 2.5% to 3.5% of the sample.

Donors formed part of the validation cohort, which comprised approximately 130 subjects and was distinct from the first cohort of under 750 subjects. This sample is drawn from a study of cytomegalovirus exposure and HLA in healthy donors (dated by TCRdb to the late 2010s). Some background on the complete study: According to a later analysis, one platform produced both the 100 to 150 validation repertoires and the 670 or so repertoires of the first cohort. Besides the first cohort of roughly 640 subjects, a separate validation cohort made up of over 100 different subjects was used. The study aimed to test whether signatures of past pathogen exposure could be identified by cataloging public T cell receptors. To predict cytomegalovirus infection status, the study brought together high-throughput TCR immunosequencing, statistical association of individual TCRs with disease status, and machine learning. Here is what the overall study found, with its caveats: In vitro tests confirmed that three of the cytomegalovirus-associated TCR beta chains recognize cytomegalovirus antigens. The authors suggested that the approach could potentially be generalized to other disease states and immunological phenotypes. Across donors, most TCR sequences were observed very rarely, whereas some public TCRs were present in many individuals. In the study, some 180 TCR beta chains were listed as associated with cytomegalovirus. Cytomegalovirus status was reported to be diagnosed by the classifier with high specificity and sensitivity in both the original and validation cohorts. A later analysis had no HLA typing for the validation cohort, so co-occurrence there was scored across all 120 repertoires. A later analysis found that TCRs clustered in the first cohort also tended to co-occur in the 95 to 150 validation repertoires, with 90% to 95% of cluster scores above 0.

The specimen sequenced was PBMCs. This sequence uses TRBV5-4 and TRBJ2-7; TRBD2 might be the D gene, on 6 matching bases. This TCR was recovered from a woman between 18 and 29 years old in good health and CMV-seropositive. For the CDR3, the sequence is CASSLVLVPSAPIYEQYF. The bases read TGTGCCAGCAGCTTGGTTCTTGTTCCTAGCGCTCCAATCTACGAGCAGTACTTC.